This T cell receptor beta chain is from a study of metastatic and nonmetastatic thyroid tumors. Notes on the study in general: Within blood and tumor, benign nodules reportedly had significantly lower TCR beta diversity than malignant thyroid tumors did.

Ahead of thyroid surgery, no patient had received treatment of any kind. This clone was seen many times. Its antigen is as yet unknown. V shed 2 bases, J shed 5 bases, and the junction held 10 bases outside the gene matches. The V gene's germline CDR1 is SGHTA and CDR2 FQGTGA. CDR3 length equals 16 residues. MiXCR reprocessed the PCR reads for TCRdb. Found here are roughly 36,000 clones, approximately 11% of them singletons; the top ten hold around 15%. The chain joins TRBV7-3 to TRBJ2-3, with 7 bases aligning to TRBD1. The TCR originated in a female donor with papillary thyroid cancer or a benign thyroid nodule (not recorded which). Some clones in this sample may be carry-over from other donors' samples. The sample was blood. The DNA for the CDR3 is TGTGCCAGCAGCTTATTAACAGGGGAAGCTAGAGATACGCAGTATTTT. Translating gives CASSLLTGEARDTQYF.